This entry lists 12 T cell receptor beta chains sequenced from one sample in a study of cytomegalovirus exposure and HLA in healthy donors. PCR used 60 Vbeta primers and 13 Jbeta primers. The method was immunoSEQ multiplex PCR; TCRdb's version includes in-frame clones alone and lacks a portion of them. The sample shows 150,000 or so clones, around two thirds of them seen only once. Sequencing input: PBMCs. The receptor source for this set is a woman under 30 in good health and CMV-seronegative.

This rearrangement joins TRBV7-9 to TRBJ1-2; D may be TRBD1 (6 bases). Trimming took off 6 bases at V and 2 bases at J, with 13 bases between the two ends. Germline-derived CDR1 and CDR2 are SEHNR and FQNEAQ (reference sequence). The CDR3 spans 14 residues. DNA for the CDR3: TGTGCCAGCAGGTCAGGGGAATTAAACTATGGCTACACCTTC. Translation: CASRSGELNYGYTF.

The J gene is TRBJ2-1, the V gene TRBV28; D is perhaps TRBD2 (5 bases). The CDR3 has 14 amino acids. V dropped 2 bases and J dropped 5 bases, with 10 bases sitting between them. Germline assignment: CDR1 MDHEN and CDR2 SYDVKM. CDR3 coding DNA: TGTGCCAGCAGTTTAGTGGGAGCTAACAATGAGCAGTTCTTC. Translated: CASSLVGANNEQFF.

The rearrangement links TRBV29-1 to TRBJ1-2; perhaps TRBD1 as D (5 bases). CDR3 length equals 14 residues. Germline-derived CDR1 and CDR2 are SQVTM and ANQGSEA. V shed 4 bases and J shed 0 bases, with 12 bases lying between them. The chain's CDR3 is CSVVGGASNYGYTF. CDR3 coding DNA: TGCAGCGTTGTAGGAGGGGCTTCTAACTATGGCTACACCTTC.

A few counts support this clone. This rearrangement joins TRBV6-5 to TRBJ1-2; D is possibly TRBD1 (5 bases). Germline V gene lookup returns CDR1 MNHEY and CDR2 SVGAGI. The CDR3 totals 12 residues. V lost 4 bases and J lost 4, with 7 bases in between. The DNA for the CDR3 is TGTGCCAGCAGTTCAGGGCTCTATGGCTACACCTTC. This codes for CASSSGLYGYTF.

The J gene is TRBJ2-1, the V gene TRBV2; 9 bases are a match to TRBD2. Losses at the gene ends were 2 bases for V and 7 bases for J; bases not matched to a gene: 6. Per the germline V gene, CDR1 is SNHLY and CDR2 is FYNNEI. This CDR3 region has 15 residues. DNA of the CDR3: TGTGCCAGCAGTGAATTAGCGGGAGACTTGAATGAGCAGTTCTTC. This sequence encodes CASSELAGDLNEQFF.

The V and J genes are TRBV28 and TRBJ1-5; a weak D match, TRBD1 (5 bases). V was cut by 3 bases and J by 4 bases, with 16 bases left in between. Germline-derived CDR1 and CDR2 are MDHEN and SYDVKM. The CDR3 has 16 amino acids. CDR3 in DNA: TGTGCCAGCAGTTTTTCTCTACAGGAATTTAATCAGCCCCAGCATTTT. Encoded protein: CASSFSLQEFNQPQHF.

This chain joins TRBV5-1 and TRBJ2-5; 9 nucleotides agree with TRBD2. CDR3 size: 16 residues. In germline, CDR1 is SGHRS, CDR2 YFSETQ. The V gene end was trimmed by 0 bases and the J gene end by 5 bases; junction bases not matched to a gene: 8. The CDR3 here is CASSLGGSGSGETQYF. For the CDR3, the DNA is TGCGCCAGCAGCTTGGGTGGTAGCGGGAGTGGTGAGACCCAGTACTTC.

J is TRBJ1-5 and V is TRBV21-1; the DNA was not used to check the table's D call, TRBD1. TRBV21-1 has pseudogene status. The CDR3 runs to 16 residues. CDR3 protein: CASSLLQGWSNQPQHF. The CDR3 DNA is TGTGCCAGCAGCCTCCTACAGGGATGGAGCAATCAGCCCCAGCATTTT.

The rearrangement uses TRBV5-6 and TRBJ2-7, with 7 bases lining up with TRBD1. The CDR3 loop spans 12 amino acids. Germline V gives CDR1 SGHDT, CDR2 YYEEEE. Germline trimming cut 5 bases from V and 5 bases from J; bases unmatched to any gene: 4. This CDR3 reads CASRVQGDEQYF. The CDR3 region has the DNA TGTGCCAGCAGAGTGCAGGGGGACGAGCAGTACTTC.

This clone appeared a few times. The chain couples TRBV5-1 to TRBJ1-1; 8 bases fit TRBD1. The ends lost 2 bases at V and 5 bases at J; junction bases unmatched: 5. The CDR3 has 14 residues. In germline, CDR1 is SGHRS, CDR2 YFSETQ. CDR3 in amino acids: CASSFTGGGTEAFF. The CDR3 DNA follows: TGCGCCAGCAGCTTCACAGGGGGAGGGACTGAAGCTTTCTTT.

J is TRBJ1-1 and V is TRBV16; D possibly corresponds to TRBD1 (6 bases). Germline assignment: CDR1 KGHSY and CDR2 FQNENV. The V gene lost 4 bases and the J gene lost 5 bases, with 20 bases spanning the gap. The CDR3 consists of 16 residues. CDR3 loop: CASSLNVQGQGTEAFF. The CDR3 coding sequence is TGTGCCAGCAGCCTAAATGTTCAGGGGCAAGGGACTGAAGCTTTCTTT. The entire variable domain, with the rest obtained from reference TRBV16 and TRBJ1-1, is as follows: GEEVAQTPKHLVRGEGQKAKLYCAPIKGHSYVFWYQQVLKNEFKFLISFQNENVFDETGMPKERFSAKCLPNSPCSLEIQATKLEDSAVYFCASSLNVQGQGTEAFFGQGTRLTVV.

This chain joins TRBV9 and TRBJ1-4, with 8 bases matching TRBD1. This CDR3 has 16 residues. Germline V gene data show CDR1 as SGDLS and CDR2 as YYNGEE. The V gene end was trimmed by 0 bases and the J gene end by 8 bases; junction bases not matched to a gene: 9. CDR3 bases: TGTGCCAGCAGCGTAGGATGGACAGGGTCGGGGGAAAAACTGTTTTTT. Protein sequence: CASSVGWTGSGEKLFF.